This TCR beta chain was observed in a study of OX40 agonist ivuxolimab in advanced cancers. Overall study: Of the participants, 40% had some prior anti-PD-1, anti-PD-L1 or anti-CTLA-4 therapy, which was allowed.

On this clone: Its antigen is unknown.

Assay: immunoSEQ multiplex PCR; the TCRdb copy retains only in-frame clones and omits some. This table has tens of thousands of clones, roughly four fifths appearing once. The germline V gene encodes CDR1 SGHDN and CDR2 FVKESK. V gave up 1 base and J gave up 7 bases, with 8 bases separating them. This CDR3 region has 13 residues. Findings and caveats of the study: In the 0.1 to 3.0 mg/kg range, CD4+ and CD8+ blood T cells had expanded clonally by week 6. Partial responders treated at 0.1-3.0 mg/kg exhibited clonal expansion among the lowest measured.

Sequencing was performed on CD4+ or CD8+ T cells sorted from blood, taken in a trial of the OX40 agonist ivuxolimab. The sequence came from an adult with an advanced solid tumor such as melanoma, head and neck, liver or kidney cancer. The chain is built from TRBV14 and TRBJ2-1; D unresolved. Here the CDR3 reads CASSQVLGNEQFF. The DNA of the CDR3 is TGTGCCAGCAGCCAAGTCTTGGGGAATGAGCAGTTCTTC.